This T cell receptor (beta chain) was sequenced in a study of CD8 T cells in Susac syndrome. The germline V gene encodes CDR1 SEHNR and CDR2 FQNEAQ (reference sequence). The trim removed 1 base at V and 8 bases at J, leaving 4 bases unmatched. This CDR3 contains 16 residues. RNA in amounts of 0.5 to 1 ug was reverse transcribed with random hexamers. TCRdb used MiXCR to reprocess the immunoSEQ multiplex PCR reads, holding one entry per CDR3 protein. The table lists 130,000 to 150,000 distinct CDR3 sequences, around 94% of them singletons, with around 0.29% in the top ten. V gene TRBV7-9 combines with J gene TRBJ2-1, with 14 bases aligning to TRBD2. The clonotype comes from a human donor in good health. What was sequenced was CD8+ T cells from PBMCs. The CDR3 nucleotides read TGTGCCAGCAGCTTAGGACTAGCGGGAGGGCCACATGAGCAGTTCTTC. Translation gives CASSLGLAGGPHEQFF. Complete variable domain (other parts from reference TRBV7-9 and TRBJ2-1): DTGVSQNPRHKITKRGQNVTFRCDPISEHNRLYWYRQTLGQGPEFLTYFQNEAQLEKSRLLSDRFSAERPKGSFSTLEIQRTEQGDSAMYLCASSLGLAGGPHEQFFGPGTRLTVL.